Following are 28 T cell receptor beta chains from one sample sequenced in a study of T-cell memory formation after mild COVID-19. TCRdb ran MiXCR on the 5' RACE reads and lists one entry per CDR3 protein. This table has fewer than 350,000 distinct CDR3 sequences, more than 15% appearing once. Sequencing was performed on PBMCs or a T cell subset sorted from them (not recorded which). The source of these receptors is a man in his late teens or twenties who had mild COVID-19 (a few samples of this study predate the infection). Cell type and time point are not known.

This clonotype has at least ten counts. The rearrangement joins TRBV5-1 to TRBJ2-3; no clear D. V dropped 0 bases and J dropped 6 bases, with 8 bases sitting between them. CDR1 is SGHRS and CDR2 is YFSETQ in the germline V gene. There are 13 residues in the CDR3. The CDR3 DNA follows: TGCGCCAGCAGCTTGGACGGGTCGGATACGCAGTATTTT. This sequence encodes CASSLDGSDTQYF.

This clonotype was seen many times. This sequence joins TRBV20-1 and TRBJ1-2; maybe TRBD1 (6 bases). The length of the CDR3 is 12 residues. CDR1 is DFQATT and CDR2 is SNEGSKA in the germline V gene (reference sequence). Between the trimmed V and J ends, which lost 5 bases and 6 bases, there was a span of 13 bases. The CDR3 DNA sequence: TGCAGTGCTCCGACAGGTTTCGATGGCTACACCTTC. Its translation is CSAPTGFDGYTF.

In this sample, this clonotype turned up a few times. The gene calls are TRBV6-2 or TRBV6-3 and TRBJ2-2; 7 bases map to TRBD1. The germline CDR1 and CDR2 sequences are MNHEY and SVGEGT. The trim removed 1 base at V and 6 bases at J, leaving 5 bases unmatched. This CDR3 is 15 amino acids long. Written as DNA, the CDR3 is TGTGCCAGCAGTTACTACACAACAGGGGCCGGGGAGCTGTTTTTT. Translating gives CASSYYTTGAGELFF.

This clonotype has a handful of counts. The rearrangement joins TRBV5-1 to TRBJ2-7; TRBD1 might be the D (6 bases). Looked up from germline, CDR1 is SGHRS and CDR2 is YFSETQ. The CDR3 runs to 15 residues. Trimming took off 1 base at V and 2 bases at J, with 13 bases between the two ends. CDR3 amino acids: CASSLSPGAAYEQYV. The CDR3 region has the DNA TGCGCCAGCAGCTTGTCCCCAGGGGCGGCCTACGAGCAGTACGTC.

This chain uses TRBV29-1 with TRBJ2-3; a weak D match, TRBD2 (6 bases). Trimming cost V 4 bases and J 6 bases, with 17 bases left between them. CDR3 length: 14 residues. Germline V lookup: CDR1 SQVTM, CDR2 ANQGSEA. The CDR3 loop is CSVGSGTGEDTQYF. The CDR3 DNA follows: TGCAGCGTTGGGTCTGGAACGGGGGAGGATACGCAGTATTTT.

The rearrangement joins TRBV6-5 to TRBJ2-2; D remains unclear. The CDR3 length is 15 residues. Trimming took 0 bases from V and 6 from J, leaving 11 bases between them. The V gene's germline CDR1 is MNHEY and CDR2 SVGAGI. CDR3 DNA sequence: TGTGCCAGCAGTTACTCCCAGCACCGGGCCGGGGAGCTGTTTTTT. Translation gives CASSYSQHRAGELFF.

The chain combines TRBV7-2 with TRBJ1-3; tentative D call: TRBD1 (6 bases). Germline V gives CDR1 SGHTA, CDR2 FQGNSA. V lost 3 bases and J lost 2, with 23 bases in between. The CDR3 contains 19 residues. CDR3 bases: TGTGCCAGCAGCTTGGGTTTGTCAGGGGCGACGATAGCTGGAAACACCATATATTTT. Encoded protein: CASSLGLSGATIAGNTIYF.

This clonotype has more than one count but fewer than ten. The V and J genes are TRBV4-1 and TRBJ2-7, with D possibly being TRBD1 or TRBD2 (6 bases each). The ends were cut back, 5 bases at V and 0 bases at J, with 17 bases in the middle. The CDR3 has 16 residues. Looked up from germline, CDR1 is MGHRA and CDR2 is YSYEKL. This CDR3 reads CASSAEGHLPSYEQYF. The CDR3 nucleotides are TGCGCCAGCAGCGCGGAGGGACATTTACCCTCCTACGAGCAGTACTTC.

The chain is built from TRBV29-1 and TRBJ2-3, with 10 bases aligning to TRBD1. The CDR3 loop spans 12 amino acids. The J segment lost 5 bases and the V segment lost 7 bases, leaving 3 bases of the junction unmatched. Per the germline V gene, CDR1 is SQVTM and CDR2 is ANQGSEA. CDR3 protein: CSAGTGVDTQYF. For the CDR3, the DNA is TGCAGCGCTGGGACAGGGGTAGATACGCAGTATTTT.

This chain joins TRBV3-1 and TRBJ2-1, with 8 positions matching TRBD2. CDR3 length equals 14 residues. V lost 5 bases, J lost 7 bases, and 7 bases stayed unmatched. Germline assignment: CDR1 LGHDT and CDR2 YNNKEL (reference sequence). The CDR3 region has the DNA TGTGCCAGCAGCGCGACGGGGGGGCTAAATGAGCAGTTCTTC. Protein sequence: CASSATGGLNEQFF.

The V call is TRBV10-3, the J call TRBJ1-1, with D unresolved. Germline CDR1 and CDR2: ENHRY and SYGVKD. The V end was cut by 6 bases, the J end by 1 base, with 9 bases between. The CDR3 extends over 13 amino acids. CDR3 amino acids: CAIRPRGNTEAFF. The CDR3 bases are TGTGCCATCAGGCCACGGGGGAACACTGAAGCTTTCTTT.

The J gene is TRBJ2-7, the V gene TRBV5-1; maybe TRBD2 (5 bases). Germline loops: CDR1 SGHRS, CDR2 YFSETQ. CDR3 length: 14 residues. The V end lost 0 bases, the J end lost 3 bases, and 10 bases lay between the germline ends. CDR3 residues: CASSLGGFLYEQYF. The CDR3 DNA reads TGCGCCAGCAGCTTGGGAGGGTTCCTCTACGAGCAGTACTTC. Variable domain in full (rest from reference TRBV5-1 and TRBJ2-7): KAGVTQTPRYLIKTRGQQVTLSCSPISGHRSVSWYQQTPGQGLQFLFEYFSETQRNKGNFPGRFSGRQFSNSRSEMNVSTLELGDSALYLCASSLGGFLYEQYFGPGTRLTVT.

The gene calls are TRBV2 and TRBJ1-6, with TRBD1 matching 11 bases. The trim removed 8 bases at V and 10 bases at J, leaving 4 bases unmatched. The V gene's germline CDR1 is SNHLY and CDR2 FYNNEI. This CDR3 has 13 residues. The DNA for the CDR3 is TGTGCCAGCGGGGACAGGGGGGAGTCACCCCTCCACTTT. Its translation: CASGDRGESPLHF.

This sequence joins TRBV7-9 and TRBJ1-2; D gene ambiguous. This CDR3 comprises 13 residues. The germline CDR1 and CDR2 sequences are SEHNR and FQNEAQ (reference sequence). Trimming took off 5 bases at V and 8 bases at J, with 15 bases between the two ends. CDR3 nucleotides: TGTGCCAGCAGCCCATCTTGGTCCAGCGGCTACACCTTC. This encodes CASSPSWSSGYTF.

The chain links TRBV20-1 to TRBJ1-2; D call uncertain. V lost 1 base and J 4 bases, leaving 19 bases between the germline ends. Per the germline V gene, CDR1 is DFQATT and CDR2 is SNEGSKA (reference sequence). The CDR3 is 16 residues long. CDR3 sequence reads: CSARVWETRGFYGYTF. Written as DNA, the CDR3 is TGCAGTGCTAGAGTGTGGGAGACACGCGGCTTCTATGGCTACACCTTC.

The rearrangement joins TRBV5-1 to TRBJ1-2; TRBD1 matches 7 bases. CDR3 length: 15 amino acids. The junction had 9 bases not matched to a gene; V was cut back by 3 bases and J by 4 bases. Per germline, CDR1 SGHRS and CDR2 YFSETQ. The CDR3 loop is CASSSGTGQPYGYTF. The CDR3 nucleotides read TGCGCCAGCAGCTCGGGAACGGGACAGCCCTATGGCTACACCTTC.

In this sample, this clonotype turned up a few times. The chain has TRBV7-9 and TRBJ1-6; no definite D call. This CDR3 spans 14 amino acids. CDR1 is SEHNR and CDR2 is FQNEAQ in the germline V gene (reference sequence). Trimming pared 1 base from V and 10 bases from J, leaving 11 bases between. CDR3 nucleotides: TGTGCCAGCAGCTTAGGCGTAAACTCCTCACCCCTCCACTTT. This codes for CASSLGVNSSPLHF.

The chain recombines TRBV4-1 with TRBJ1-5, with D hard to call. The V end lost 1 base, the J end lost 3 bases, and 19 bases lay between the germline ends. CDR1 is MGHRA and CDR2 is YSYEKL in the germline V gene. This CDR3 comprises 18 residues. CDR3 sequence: CASSQGPRNSATNQPQHF. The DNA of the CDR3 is TGCGCCAGCAGCCAAGGCCCCCGGAATTCTGCTACCAATCAGCCCCAGCATTTT.

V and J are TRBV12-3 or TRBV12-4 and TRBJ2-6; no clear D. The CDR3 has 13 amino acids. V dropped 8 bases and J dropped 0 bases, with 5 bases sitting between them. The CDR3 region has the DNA TGTGCCAGCGATCACTCTGGGGCCAACGTCCTGACTTTC. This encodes CASDHSGANVLTF.

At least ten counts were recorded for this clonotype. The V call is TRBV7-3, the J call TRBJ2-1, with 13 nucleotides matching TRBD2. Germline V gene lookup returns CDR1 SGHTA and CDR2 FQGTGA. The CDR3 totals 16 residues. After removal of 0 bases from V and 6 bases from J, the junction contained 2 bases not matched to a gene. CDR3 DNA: TGTGCCAGCAGCTTAACTACTAGCGGGGGGGCCAATGAGCAGTTCTTC. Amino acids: CASSLTTSGGANEQFF.

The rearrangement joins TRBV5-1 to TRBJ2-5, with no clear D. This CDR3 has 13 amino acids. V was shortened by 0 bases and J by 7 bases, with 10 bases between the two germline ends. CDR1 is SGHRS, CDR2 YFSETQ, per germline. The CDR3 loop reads CASSLDGVWTQYF. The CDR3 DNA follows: TGCGCCAGCAGCTTGGATGGAGTATGGACCCAGTACTTC.

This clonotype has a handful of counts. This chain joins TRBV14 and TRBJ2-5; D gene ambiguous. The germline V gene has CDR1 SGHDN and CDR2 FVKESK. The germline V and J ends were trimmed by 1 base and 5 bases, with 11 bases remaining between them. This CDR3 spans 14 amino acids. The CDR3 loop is CASSQGGLLETQYF. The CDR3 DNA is TGTGCCAGCAGCCAAGGCGGTCTATTGGAGACCCAGTACTTC.

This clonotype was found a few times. DNA of the CDR3: TGTGCCAGCAGCTTAGGGACAGGGAGGTTAACTGAAGCTTTCTTT. Protein sequence: CASSLGTGRLTEAFF. The chain carries TRBV7-9 and TRBJ1-1, with 8 positions matching TRBD1. Trimming cost V 1 base and J 5 bases; bases outside gene matches: 6. This CDR3 spans 15 amino acids. From germline, CDR1 is SEHNR and CDR2 FQNEAQ (reference sequence).

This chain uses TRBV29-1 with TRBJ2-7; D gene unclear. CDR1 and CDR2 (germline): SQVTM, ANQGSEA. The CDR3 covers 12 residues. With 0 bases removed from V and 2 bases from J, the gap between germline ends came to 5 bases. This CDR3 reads CSVEESAYEQYF. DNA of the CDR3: TGCAGCGTTGAAGAGAGTGCCTACGAGCAGTACTTC.

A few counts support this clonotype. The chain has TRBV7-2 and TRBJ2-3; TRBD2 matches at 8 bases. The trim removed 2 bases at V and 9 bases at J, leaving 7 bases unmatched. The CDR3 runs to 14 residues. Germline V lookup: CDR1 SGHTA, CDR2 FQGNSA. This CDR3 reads CASSLSGTSVTQYF. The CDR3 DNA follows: TGTGCCAGCAGCTTATCTGGGACTAGTGTCACGCAGTATTTT.

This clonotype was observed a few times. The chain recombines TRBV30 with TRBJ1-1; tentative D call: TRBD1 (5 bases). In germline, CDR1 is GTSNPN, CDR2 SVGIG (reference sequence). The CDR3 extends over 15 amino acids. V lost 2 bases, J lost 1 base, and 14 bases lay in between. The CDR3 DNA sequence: TGTGCCTGGAGTCTCCGGGGGGGGTCGAACACTGAAGCTTTCTTT. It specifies CAWSLRGGSNTEAFF.

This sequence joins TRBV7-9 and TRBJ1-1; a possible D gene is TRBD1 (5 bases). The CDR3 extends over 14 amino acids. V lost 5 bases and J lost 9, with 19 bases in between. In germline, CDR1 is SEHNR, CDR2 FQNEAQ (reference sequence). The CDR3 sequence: CASSNNRDPRKAFF. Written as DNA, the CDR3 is TGTGCCAGCAGCAACAATAGGGACCCCCGCAAAGCTTTCTTT.

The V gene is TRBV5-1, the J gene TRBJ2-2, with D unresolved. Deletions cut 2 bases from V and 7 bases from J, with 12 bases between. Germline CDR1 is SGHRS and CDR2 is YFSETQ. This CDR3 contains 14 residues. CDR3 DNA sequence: TGCGCCAGCAGCTTCACCCCGCCGGTCGGGGAGCTGTTTTTT. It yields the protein CASSFTPPVGELFF.